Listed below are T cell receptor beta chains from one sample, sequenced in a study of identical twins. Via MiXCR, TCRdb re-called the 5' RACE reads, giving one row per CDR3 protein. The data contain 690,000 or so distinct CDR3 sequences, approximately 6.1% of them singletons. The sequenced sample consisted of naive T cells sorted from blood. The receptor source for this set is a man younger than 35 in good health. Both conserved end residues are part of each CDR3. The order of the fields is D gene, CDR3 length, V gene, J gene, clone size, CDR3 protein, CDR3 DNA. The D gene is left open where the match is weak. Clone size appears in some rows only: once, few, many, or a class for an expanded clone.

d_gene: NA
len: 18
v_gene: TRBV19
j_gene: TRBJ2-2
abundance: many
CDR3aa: CASSRVRWGGGNTGELFF
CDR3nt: TGTGCCAGTAGTAGGGTCCGATGGGGAGGCGGAAACACCGGGGAGCTGTTTTTT

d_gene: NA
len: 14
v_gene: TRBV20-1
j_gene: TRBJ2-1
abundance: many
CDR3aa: CSLSPGDSYNEQFF
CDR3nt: TGCAGTCTTTCCCCGGGGGACTCCTACAATGAGCAGTTCTTC

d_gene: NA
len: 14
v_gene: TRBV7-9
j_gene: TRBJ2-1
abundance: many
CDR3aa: CASSFFRLGGEQFF
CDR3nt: TGTGCCAGCAGCTTTTTTAGACTAGGAGGTGAGCAGTTCTTC

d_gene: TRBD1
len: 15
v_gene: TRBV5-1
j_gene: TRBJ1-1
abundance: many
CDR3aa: CASSTGQGPNTEAFF
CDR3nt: TGCGCCAGCAGCACGGGACAGGGACCGAACACTGAAGCTTTCTTT

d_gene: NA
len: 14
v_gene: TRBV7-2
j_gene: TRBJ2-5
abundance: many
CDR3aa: CASSLLGELETQYF
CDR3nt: TGTGCCAGCAGCTTATTGGGGGAGTTAGAGACCCAGTACTTC

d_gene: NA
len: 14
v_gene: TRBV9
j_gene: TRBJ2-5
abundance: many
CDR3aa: CASSVSGLQETQYF
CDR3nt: TGTGCCAGCAGCGTTTCGGGACTTCAAGAGACCCAGTACTTC

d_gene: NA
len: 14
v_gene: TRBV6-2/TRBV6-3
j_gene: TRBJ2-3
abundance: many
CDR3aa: CASSYPDSTDTQYF
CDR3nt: TGTGCCAGCAGTTACCCCGACTCTACAGATACGCAGTATTTT

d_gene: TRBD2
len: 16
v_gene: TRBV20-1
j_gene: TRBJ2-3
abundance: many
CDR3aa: CSAWVRGRPSTDTQYF
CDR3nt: TGCAGTGCGTGGGTACGCGGGAGACCTAGCACAGATACGCAGTATTTT

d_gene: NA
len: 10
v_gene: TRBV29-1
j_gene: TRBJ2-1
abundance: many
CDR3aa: CSAARNEQFF
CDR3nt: TGCAGCGCCGCTAGGAATGAGCAGTTCTTC

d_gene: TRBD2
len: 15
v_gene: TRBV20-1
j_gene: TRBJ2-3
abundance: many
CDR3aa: CSAPRTMREGDTQYF
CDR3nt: TGCAGTGCTCCCCGCACTATGCGGGAGGGGGATACGCAGTATTTT

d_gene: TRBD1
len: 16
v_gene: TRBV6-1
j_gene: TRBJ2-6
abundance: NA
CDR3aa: CASTKTGGAGANVLTF
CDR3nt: TGTGCCAGCACCAAGACAGGGGGCGCTGGGGCCAACGTCCTGACTTTC

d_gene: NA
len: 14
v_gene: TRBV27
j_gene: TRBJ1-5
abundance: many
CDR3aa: CASSLLGENQPQHF
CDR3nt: TGTGCCAGCAGTTTATTAGGGGAGAATCAGCCCCAGCATTTT

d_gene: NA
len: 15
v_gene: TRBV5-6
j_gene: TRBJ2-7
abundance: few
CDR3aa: CASSPRWGRSYEQYF
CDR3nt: TGTGCCAGCAGCCCACGGTGGGGACGGAGTTACGAGCAGTACTTC

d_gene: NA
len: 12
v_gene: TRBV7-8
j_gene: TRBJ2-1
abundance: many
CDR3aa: CASSISNLEQFF
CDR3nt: TGTGCCAGCAGCATATCTAACCTTGAGCAGTTCTTC

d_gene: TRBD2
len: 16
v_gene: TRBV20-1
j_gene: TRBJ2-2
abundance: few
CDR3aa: CSARRAGGLNTGELFF
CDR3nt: TGCAGTGCTAGACGAGCGGGAGGGCTAAACACCGGGGAGCTGTTTTTT

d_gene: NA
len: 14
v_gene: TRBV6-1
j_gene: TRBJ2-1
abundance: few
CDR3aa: CASSGLGAYNEQFF
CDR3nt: TGTGCCAGCAGTGGACTTGGGGCCTACAATGAGCAGTTCTTC

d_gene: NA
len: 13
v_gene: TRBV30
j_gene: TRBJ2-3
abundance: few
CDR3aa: CAWSWTIGDTQYF
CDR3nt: TGTGCCTGGAGTTGGACTATTGGAGATACGCAGTATTTT

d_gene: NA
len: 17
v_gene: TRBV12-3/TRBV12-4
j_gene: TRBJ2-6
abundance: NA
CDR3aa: CASSSGPVSSGANVLTF
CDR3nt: TGTGCCAGCAGTTCCGGGCCGGTTAGCTCTGGGGCCAACGTCCTGACTTTC

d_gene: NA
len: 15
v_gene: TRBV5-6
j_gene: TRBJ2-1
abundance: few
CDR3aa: CASSLAGGSQVEQFF
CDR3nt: TGTGCCAGCAGCTTGGCAGGGGGGTCACAAGTTGAGCAGTTCTTC

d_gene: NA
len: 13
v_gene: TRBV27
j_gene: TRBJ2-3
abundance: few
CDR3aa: CASSPGRKDTQYF
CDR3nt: TGTGCCAGCAGCCCCGGACGAAAGGATACGCAGTATTTT

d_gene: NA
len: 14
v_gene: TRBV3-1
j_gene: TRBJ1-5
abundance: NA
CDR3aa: CASSREVGNQPQHF
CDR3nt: TGTGCCAGCAGCCGAGAGGTTGGCAATCAGCCCCAGCATTTT

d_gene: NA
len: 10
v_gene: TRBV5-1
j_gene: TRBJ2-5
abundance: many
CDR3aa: CASGEGTQYF
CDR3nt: TGCGCCAGCGGAGAGGGGACCCAGTACTTC

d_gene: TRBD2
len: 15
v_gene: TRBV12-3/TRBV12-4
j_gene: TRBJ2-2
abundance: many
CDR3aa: CASSLVTSEPGELFF
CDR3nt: TGTGCCAGCAGTTTAGTCACTAGCGAACCCGGGGAGCTGTTTTTT

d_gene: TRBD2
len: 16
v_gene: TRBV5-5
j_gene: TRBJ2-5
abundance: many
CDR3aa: CASSFPGLAGEETQYF
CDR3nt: TGTGCCAGCAGCTTTCCGGGACTAGCGGGAGAGGAGACCCAGTACTTC

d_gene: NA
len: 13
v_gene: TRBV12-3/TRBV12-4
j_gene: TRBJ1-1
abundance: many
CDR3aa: CASSIKGNTEAFF
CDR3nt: TGTGCCAGCAGTATAAAGGGGAACACTGAAGCTTTCTTT

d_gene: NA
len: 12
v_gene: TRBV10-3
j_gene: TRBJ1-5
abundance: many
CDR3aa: CANRDSNQPQHF
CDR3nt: TGTGCCAACCGGGACAGCAATCAGCCCCAGCATTTT

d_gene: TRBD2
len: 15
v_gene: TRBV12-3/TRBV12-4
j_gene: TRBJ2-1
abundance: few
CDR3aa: CASSPLAGGDNEQFF
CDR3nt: TGTGCCAGCAGCCCCCTAGCGGGAGGAGATAATGAGCAGTTCTTC

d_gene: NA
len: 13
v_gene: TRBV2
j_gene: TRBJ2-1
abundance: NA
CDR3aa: CASSSRLGHEQFF
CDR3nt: TGTGCCAGCAGTTCCAGACTTGGCCATGAGCAGTTCTTC

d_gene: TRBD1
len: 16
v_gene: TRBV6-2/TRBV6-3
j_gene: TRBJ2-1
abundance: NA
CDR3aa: CASSYVVDRGRKTQFF
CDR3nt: TGTGCCAGCAGTTACGTAGTGGACAGGGGGAGGAAGACCCAGTTCTTC

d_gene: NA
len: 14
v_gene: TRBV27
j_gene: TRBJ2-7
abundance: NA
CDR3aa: CASSWGGGVGEQYF
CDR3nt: TGTGCCAGCAGTTGGGGAGGGGGCGTAGGGGAGCAGTACTTC

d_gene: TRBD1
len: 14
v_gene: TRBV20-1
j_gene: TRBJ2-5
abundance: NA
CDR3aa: CSAIGTGVRETQYF
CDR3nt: TGCAGTGCGATCGGGACAGGGGTTCGAGAGACCCAGTACTTC

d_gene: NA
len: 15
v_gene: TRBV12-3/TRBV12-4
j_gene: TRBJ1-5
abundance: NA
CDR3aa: CASPPPTIPDQPQHF
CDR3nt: TGTGCCAGCCCTCCCCCTACGATCCCCGATCAGCCCCAGCATTTT

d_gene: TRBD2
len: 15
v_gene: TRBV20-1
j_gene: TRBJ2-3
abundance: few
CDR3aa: CSARDGGRVTDTQYF
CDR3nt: TGCAGTGCTAGAGACGGCGGGAGGGTAACAGATACGCAGTATTTT

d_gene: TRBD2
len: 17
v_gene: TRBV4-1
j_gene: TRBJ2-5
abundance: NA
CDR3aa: CASSQGLAGGPLETQYF
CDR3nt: TGCGCCAGCAGCCAAGGACTAGCGGGAGGGCCCCTGGAGACCCAGTACTTC

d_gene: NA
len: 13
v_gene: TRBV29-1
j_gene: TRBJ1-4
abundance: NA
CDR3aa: CSVGIVTGEKLFF
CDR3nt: TGCAGCGTTGGTATCGTTACAGGTGAAAAACTGTTTTTT

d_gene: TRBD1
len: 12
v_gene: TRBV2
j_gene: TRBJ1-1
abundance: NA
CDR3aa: CASYRGSTEAFF
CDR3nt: TGTGCCAGCTACAGGGGATCGACTGAAGCTTTCTTT

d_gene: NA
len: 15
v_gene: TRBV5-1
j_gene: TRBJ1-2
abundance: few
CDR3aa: CASSSRDGRNYGYTF
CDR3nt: TGCGCCAGCAGCTCCCGGGACGGCCGTAACTATGGCTACACCTTC

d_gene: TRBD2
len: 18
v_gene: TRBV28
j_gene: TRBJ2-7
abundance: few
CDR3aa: CASSPPNPGLAGYYEQYF
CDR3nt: TGTGCCAGCAGTCCCCCTAATCCGGGACTAGCGGGGTACTACGAGCAGTACTTC

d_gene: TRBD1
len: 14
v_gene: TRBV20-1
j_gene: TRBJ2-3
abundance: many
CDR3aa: CSVGQGISTDTQYF
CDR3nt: TGCAGTGTGGGACAGGGGATTAGCACAGATACGCAGTATTTT

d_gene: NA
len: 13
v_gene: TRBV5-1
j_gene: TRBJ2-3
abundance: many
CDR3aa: CASSLEGRATQYF
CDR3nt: TGCGCCAGCAGCTTGGAGGGCCGGGCTACGCAGTATTTT

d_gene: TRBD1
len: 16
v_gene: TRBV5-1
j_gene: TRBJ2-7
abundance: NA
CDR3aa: CASSFYSGQGAGEQYF
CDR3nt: TGCGCCAGCAGCTTTTACTCGGGACAGGGGGCAGGCGAGCAGTACTTC

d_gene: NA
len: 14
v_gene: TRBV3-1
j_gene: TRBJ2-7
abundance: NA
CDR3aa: CASSQGPGPYEQYF
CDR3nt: TGTGCCAGCAGCCAAGGACCAGGGCCCTACGAGCAGTACTTC

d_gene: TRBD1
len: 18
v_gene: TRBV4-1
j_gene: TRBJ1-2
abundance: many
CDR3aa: CASSQDPGSGGGIYGYTF
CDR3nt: TGCGCCAGCAGCCAAGATCCGGGGAGTGGAGGGGGCATTTATGGCTACACCTTC

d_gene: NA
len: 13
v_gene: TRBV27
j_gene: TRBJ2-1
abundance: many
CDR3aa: CASSLALAPKKFF
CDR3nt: TGTGCCAGCAGTTTGGCACTAGCCCCGAAAAAGTTCTTC

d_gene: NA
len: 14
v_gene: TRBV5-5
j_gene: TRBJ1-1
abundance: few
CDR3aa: CASSVPGVGAEAFF
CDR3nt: TGTGCCAGCAGCGTCCCTGGGGTGGGCGCTGAAGCTTTCTTT

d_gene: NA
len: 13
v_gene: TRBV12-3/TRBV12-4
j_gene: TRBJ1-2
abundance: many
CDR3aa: CASSPGGTYGYTF
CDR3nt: TGTGCCAGCAGCCCGGGGGGCACCTATGGCTACACCTTC

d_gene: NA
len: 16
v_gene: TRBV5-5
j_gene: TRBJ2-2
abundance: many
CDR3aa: CASSARWSRSTGELFF
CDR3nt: TGTGCCAGCAGCGCCAGGTGGAGCAGGTCCACCGGGGAGCTGTTTTTT

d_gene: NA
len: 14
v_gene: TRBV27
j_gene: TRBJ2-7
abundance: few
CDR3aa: CASSLGGLNYEQYF
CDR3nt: TGTGCCAGCAGTTTAGGGGGACTTAACTACGAGCAGTACTTC

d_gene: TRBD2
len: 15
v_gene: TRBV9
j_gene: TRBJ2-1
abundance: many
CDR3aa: CASSAGTSGFRRQFF
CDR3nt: TGTGCCAGCAGTGCCGGGACTAGCGGGTTCCGGCGGCAGTTCTTC

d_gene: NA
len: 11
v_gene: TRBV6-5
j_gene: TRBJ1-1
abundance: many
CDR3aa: CASTHGGEAFF
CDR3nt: TGTGCCAGCACTCACGGGGGGGAAGCTTTCTTT

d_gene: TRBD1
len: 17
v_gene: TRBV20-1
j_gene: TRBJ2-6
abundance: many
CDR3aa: CSARDHRDSAGANVLTF
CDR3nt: TGCAGTGCTAGAGATCACCGGGACAGCGCCGGGGCCAACGTCCTGACTTTC

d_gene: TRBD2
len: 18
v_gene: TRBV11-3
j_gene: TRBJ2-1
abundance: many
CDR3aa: CASSSGTSGRAYKNEQFF
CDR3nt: TGTGCCAGCAGCTCCGGGACTAGCGGGAGGGCCTATAAGAATGAGCAGTTCTTC

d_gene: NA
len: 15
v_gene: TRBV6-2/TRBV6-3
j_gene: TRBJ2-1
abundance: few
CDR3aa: CASSQLAQSYNEQFF
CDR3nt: TGTGCCAGCAGCCAACTAGCACAGTCCTACAATGAGCAGTTCTTC

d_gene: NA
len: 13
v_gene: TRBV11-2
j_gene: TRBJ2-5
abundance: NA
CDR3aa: CASSSGPLETQYF
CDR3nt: TGTGCCAGCAGCTCGGGACCCCTGGAGACCCAGTACTTC

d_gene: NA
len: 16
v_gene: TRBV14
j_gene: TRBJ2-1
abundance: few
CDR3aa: CASSHTQRRSYNEQFF
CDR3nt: TGTGCCAGCAGTCACACCCAGCGGAGATCTTACAATGAGCAGTTCTTC

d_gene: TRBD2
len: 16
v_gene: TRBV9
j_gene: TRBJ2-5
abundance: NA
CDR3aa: CASSSSGTSGEETQYF
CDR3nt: TGTGCCAGCAGCTCCTCCGGGACTAGCGGAGAAGAGACCCAGTACTTC

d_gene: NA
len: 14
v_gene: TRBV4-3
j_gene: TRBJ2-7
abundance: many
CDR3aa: CASSQDLDQREQYF
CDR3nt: TGCGCCAGCAGCCAAGATCTTGACCAACGGGAGCAGTACTTC

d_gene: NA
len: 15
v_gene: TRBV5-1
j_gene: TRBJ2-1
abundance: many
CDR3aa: CASTFSTPLINEQFF
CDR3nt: TGCGCCAGCACCTTTTCTACGCCGTTAATAAATGAGCAGTTCTTC

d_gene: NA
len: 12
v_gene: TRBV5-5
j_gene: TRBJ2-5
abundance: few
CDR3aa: CASSGVGETQYF
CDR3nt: TGTGCCAGCAGCGGGGTGGGGGAGACCCAGTACTTC

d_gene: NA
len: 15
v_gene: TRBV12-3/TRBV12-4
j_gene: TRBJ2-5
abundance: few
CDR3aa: CASSSAGRTQETQYF
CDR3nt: TGTGCCAGCAGTTCTGCAGGGCGGACCCAAGAGACCCAGTACTTC